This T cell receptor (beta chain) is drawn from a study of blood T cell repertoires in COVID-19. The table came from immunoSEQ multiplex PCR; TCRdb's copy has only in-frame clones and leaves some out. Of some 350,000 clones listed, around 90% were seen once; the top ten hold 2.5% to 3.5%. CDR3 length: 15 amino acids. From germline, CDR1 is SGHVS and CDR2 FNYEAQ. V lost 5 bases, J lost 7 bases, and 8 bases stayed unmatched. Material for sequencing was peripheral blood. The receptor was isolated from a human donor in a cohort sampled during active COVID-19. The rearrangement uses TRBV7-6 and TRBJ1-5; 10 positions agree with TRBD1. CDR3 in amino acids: CASSDLGTGVQPQHF. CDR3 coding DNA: TGTGCCAGCAGCGACCTGGGGACAGGGGTACAGCCCCAGCATTTT.